Below are 7 T cell receptor beta chains sequenced from a single sample in a study of T cell changes during pregnancy in multiple sclerosis. TCRdb keeps only in-frame clones here, not all; method: immunoSEQ multiplex PCR. The data contain over 65,000 clones, under 95% of them singletons. Sequenced here: peripheral blood, sampled in the first trimester of pregnancy. These receptors originate from a female donor in good health, enrolled as a control in a pregnancy study.

The rearrangement joins TRBV6-7 to TRBJ2-7; 11 positions match TRBD1. TRBV6-7 is an open reading frame whose function is uncertain. The CDR3 has 14 residues. V shed 6 bases, J shed 3 bases, and the junction held 4 bases outside the gene matches. The CDR3 nucleotides are TGTGCCAGCAGCCGGACAGGGGGCAACTACGAGCAGTACTTC. Residues: CASSRTGGNYEQYF.

V gene TRBV20-1 combines with J gene TRBJ1-2, with D perhaps matching TRBD1 (5 bases). Germline V CDR1 and CDR2: DFQATT, SNEGSKA (reference sequence). The CDR3 consists of 11 residues. The CDR3 reads CSPPGGYGYTF. Written as DNA, the CDR3 is TGCAGCCCGCCTGGGGGGTATGGCTACACCTTC.

The CDR3 DNA reads TGCGCCAGCAGCTTGGAGACAGGGCTCCAGCCCCAGCATTTT. Translation: CASSLETGLQPQHF. V and J are TRBV5-1 and TRBJ1-5, with 7 bases aligning to TRBD1. The CDR3 loop spans 14 amino acids. Germline CDR1 SGHRS, CDR2 YFSETQ. V lost 0 bases to trimming and J lost 7 bases; unmatched junction nucleotides: 4.

V usage is TRBV7-2 and J usage is TRBJ1-3, with 8 bases fitting TRBD1. Germline lookup yields CDR1 SGHTA and CDR2 FQGNSA. The V segment lost 1 base and the J segment 0 bases; nucleotides outside the gene matches: 5. The CDR3 is 17 amino acids. CDR3 in DNA: TGTGCCAGCAGCTTAGAGGACAGGGCCTTCTCTGGAAACACCATATATTTT. This translates into CASSLEDRAFSGNTIYF. Complete variable domain (other parts from reference TRBV7-2 and TRBJ1-3): GAGVSQSPSNKVTEKGKDVELRCDPISGHTALYWYRQSLGQGLEFLIYFQGNSAPDKSGLPSDRFSAERTGGSVSTLTIQRTQQEDSAVYLCASSLEDRAFSGNTIYFGEGSWLTVV.

The chain employs TRBV20-1 and TRBJ1-2; D is uncertain. CDR1 and CDR2 (germline): DFQATT, SNEGSKA (reference sequence). The CDR3 is 11 amino acids. The ends were cut back, 7 bases at V and 1 base at J, with 7 bases in the middle. In DNA, the CDR3 is TGCAGTGTAAGCCGTAACTATGGCTACACCTTC. It is translated as CSVSRNYGYTF.

The chain has TRBV5-1 and TRBJ2-5; D is unclear. CDR1 is SGHRS and CDR2 is YFSETQ in the germline V gene. V dropped 4 bases and J dropped 4 bases, with 20 bases sitting between them. The CDR3 length is 16 residues. CDR3: CASSLGDYSNGETQYF. The CDR3, as DNA: TGCGCCAGCAGCCTAGGAGATTACTCTAACGGAGAGACCCAGTACTTC.

The V call is TRBV9, the J call TRBJ2-1; the D gene is possibly TRBD2 (5 bases). Trimming stripped 1 base from V and 4 bases from J, with 6 bases between. CDR1 SGDLS and CDR2 YYNGEE come from the germline V gene. The CDR3 contains 13 residues. The CDR3 here is CASSVPGYNEQFF. The CDR3 DNA sequence: TGTGCCAGCAGCGTACCGGGGTACAATGAGCAGTTCTTC.